The entry below describes one TCR beta chain. The V end lost 6 bases, the J end lost 2 bases, and 13 bases lay between the germline ends. The CDR3 has 15 residues. The germline V gene encodes CDR1 KGHDR and CDR2 SFDVKD. This sample is drawn from a study of brain T cells in children with intractable seizures. Time point specified: blood from clinic visit 5 months post-surgery; TSC patient then seizure free. Sequencing used immunoSEQ multiplex PCR; TCRdb keeps in-frame clones, though not all of them. The sample carries around 340,000 clones, over 90% recorded once. The chain links TRBV24-1 to TRBJ1-3, with unresolved D. The sequencing used peripheral blood, collected roughly 5 months after surgery. The clonotype originates from a boy under three years old with tuberous sclerosis and intractable seizures. The CDR3 spells CATSKDPHPGNTIYF. In nucleotides, the CDR3 is TGTGCCACCAGTAAAGACCCCCATCCTGGAAACACCATATATTTT.